This T cell receptor (beta chain) was recorded in a study of T-cell reconstitution after alpha-beta-depleted transplantation in children. This clonotype has a count of ten or more. This sample's TCRbeta library carried unique molecular identifier barcodes. A single record per CDR3 protein comes from TCRdb applying MiXCR to the PCR reads. The sample consists of some 200,000 distinct CDR3 sequences, about 6.8% of them appearing once. Between the trimmed V and J ends, which lost 0 bases and 7 bases, there was a span of 9 bases. Germline CDR1 and CDR2: LNHNV and YYDKDF (reference sequence). The CDR3 length is 13 residues.

The chain uses TRBV15 and TRBJ1-2; D gene uncertain. The material sequenced was PBMCs from the stem cell graft donor, taken from the stem cell graft. The receptor comes from a human donor who donated a stem cell graft to a child with Wiskott-Aldrich syndrome. The CDR3 is CATSREPGSGYTF. CDR3 sequence (DNA): TGTGCCACCAGCAGAGAACCAGGCTCTGGCTACACCTTC. Full variable domain (rest looked up from reference TRBV15 and TRBJ1-2): DAMVIQNPRYQVTQFGKPVTLSCSQTLNHNVMYWYQQKSSQAPKLLFHYYDKDFNNEADTPDNFQSRRPNTSFCFLDIRSPGLGDTAMYLCATSREPGSGYTFGSGTRLTVV.